This TCR beta chain was profiled in a study of cytomegalovirus exposure and HLA in healthy donors. Regarding the study as a whole: The authors enumerated over 150 TCR beta chains as linked to cytomegalovirus. The authors considered a cluster of highly shared sequence variants likely to be a sequencing artifact. Later analysis placed DRB1 highest and HLA-C lowest in TCR association rates, which differed by HLA locus.

Participants comprised healthy donors of bone marrow. This PCR relied on a set of 60 Vbeta primers and 13 Jbeta primers. TCRdb keeps only in-frame clones here, not all; method: immunoSEQ multiplex PCR. The data show under 250,000 clones, approximately 82% seen once. Remarks on this clone: Its antigen is unknown.

The CDR3 consists of 15 residues. Germline CDR1 reads SGHKS; CDR2 reads YYEKEE (reference sequence). With V trimmed by 3 bases and J by 6 bases, 6 bases remained unmatched. This TCR derives from a male donor in good health and CMV-seronegative. This chain links TRBV5-5 with TRBJ1-6, with 7 bases aligning to TRBD1. Sequencing used PBMCs. CDR3 region: CASSSSGTVNSPLHF. DNA of the CDR3: TGTGCCAGCAGCTCCTCCGGGACAGTTAATTCACCCCTCCACTTT. The whole variable domain, remainder taken from reference TRBV5-5 and TRBJ1-6, is DAGVTQSPTHLIKTRGQQVTLRCSPISGHKSVSWYQQVLGQGPQFIFQYYEKEERGRGNFPDRFSARQFPNYSSELNVNALLLGDSALYLCASSSSGTVNSPLHFGNGTRLTVT.